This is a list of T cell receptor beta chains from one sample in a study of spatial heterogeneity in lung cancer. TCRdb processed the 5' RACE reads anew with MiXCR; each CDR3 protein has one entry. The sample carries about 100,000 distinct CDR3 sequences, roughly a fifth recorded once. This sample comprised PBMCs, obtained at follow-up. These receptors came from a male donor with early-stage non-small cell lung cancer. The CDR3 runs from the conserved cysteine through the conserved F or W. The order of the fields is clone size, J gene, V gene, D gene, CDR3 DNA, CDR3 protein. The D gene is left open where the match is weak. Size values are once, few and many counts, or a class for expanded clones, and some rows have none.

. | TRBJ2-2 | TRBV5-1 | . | TGCGCCAGCAGCCGGGAGACTCGCACCGGGGAGCTGTTTTTT | CASSRETRTGELFF
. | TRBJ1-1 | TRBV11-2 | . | TGTGCCAGCAGCTTAGTTCTAGGGAACACTGAAGCTTTCTTT | CASSLVLGNTEAFF
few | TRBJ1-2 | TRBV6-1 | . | TGTGCCAGCAGTGAAGTAGCGGGGGCCATCACCTTC | CASSEVAGAITF
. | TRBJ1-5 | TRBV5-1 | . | TGCGCCAGCAGCTTGGCCGGGACACCTTATCAGCCCCAGCATTTT | CASSLAGTPYQPQHF
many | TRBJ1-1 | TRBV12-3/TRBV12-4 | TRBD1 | TGTGCCAGTAAGGGGGCGAGCGCTGAAGCTTTCTTT | CASKGASAEAFF
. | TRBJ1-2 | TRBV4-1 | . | TGCGCCAGCAGCCACAACGCCGTACAGGTGAGGGATGGCTACACCTTC | CASSHNAVQVRDGYTF
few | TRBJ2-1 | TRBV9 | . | TGTGCCAGCAGCGTATCTTCGGTTTCAATCGGGGATGAGCAGTTCTTC | CASSVSSVSIGDEQFF
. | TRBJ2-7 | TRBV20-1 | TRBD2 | TGCAGTGCCACCGGACTAGCGGGACCCTACGAGCAGTACTTC | CSATGLAGPYEQYF
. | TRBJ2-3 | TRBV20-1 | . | TGCAGTGCTCTAGAAGATTCAGATACGCAGTATTTT | CSALEDSDTQYF
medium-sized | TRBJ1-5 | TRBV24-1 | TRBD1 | TGTGCCACCAGTGATCCGCCAGCCGGGACAGGGGATCAGCCCCAGCATTTT | CATSDPPAGTGDQPQHF
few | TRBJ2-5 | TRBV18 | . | TGTGCCAGCTCAGCTCAAAAACAAGAGACCCAGTACTTC | CASSAQKQETQYF
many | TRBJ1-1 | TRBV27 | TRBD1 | TGTGCCAGCAGAGACAGGGGACTGAACACTGAAGCTTTCTTT | CASRDRGLNTEAFF
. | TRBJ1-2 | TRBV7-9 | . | TGTGCCAGTCTATCCCACAGTTTCTTTTATGGCTACACCTTC | CASLSHSFFYGYTF
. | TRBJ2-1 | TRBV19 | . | TGTGCCAGTAGTCCGAGGACTCAATACAATGAGCAGTTCTTC | CASSPRTQYNEQFF
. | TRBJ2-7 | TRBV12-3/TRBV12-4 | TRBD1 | TGTGCCAGCAGTTTCTCCTGGCCGGGACAGGGGTACGAGCAGTACTTC | CASSFSWPGQGYEQYF
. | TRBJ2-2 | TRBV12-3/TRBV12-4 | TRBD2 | TGTGCCAGCAGTCTCCTAGCGGGAACCGGGGAGCTGTTTTTT | CASSLLAGTGELFF
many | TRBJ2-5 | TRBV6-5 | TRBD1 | TGTGCCAGCAGTTACTCAGGAGGGACAGGCAAAGAGACCCAGTACTTC | CASSYSGGTGKETQYF
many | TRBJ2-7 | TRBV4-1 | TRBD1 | TGCGCCAGCAGCCAAGAGAAATCAGGGGGCTTCCCCTACGAGCAGTACTTC | CASSQEKSGGFPYEQYF
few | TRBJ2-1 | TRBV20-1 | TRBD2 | TGCAGTGCTCCCGAAAGCGGGAGGGCCAAAAATGAGCAGTTCTTC | CSAPESGRAKNEQFF
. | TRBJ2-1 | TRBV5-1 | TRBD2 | TGCGCCAGCAGCTTGAAGGAGCGGACTAGCCAGGGTGAGCAGTTCTTC | CASSLKERTSQGEQFF
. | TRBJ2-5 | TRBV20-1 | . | TGCAGTGCTAGAGATCAGACCCAGGGTATTAGGACCCAGTACTTC | CSARDQTQGIRTQYF
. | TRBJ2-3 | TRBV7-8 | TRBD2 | TGTGCCAGCAGCTTAGTCGGTGGGGCTAGCGGGGGTAGCACAGATACGCAGTATTTT | CASSLVGGASGGSTDTQYF
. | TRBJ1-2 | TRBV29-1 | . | TGCAGCGTACACCGGCTGGACTATGGCTACACCTTC | CSVHRLDYGYTF
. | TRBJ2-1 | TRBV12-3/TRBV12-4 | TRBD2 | TGTGCCAGCAGTTTTGGGACTACTGAGCAGTTCTTC | CASSFGTTEQFF
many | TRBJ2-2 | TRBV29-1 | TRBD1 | TGCAGCGCCACAGCCGGGACAGCGAACACCGGGGAGCTGTTTTTT | CSATAGTANTGELFF
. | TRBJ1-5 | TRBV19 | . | TGTGCCAGTAGGAAAGATAATCAGCCCCAGCATTTT | CASRKDNQPQHF
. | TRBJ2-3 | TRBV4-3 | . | TGCGCCAGCAGCCAGGCTCAGGGGACCTACACAGATACGCAGTATTTT | CASSQAQGTYTDTQYF
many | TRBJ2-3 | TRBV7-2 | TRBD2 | TGTGCCAGCCGCCTAGCGGGAGGCTCGCAGTACACAGATACGCAGTATTTT | CASRLAGGSQYTDTQYF
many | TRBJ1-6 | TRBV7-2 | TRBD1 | TGTGCCAGCAGCTCCACGACCGGGACAGGGAGTTCACCCCTCCACTTT | CASSSTTGTGSSPLHF
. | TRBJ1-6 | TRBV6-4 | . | TGTGCCAGCAGTGACGCGACGCCTAGCTCCTATAATTCACCCCTCCACTTT | CASSDATPSSYNSPLHF
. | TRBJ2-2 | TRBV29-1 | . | TGCAGCGCCTCCGGGCAGCAAAACACCGGGGAGCTGTTTTTT | CSASGQQNTGELFF
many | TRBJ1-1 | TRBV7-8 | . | TGTGCCAGCAGCCCGCGCCCCGTTTCCAGGGACCTGAACACTGAAGCTTTCTTT | CASSPRPVSRDLNTEAFF
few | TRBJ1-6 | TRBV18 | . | TGTGCCAGCTCACCGAACAGCCCTCATAATTCACCCCTCCACTTT | CASSPNSPHNSPLHF
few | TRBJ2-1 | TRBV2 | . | TGTGCCAGCAGTGGGACGGAACATAAGTACAATGAGCAGTTCTTC | CASSGTEHKYNEQFF
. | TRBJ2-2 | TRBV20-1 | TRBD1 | TGCAGTGCTAGGAAGAGGGACAGGAACACCGGGGAGCTGTTTTTT | CSARKRDRNTGELFF
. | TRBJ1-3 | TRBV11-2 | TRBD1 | TGTGCCAGCAGCTTAAGACAGGGCGCTGGAAACACCATATATTTT | CASSLRQGAGNTIYF
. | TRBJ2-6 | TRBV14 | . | TGTGCCAGCAGCCAAGATGTCAGGGGCTTTGCTGGGGCCAACGTCCTGACTTTC | CASSQDVRGFAGANVLTF
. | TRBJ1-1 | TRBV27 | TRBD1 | TGTGCCAGCAGTTTCCGGTTGAGACAGGGGTCCACTGAAGCTTTCTTT | CASSFRLRQGSTEAFF
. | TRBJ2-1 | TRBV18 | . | TGTGCCAGCTCACGGGAAGTTCTGAATGAGCAGTTCTTC | CASSREVLNEQFF
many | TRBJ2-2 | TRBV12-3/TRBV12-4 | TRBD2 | TGTGCCAGCAGTCCCGAGACTAGCGGGGGGAACACCGGGGAGCTGTTTTTT | CASSPETSGGNTGELFF